The 21 T cell receptor beta chains below were found in one sample sequenced in a study of control samples from healthy donors and cancer patients. Here immunoSEQ multiplex PCR was the method, and the copy in TCRdb shows in-frame clones only, minus some. The repertoire includes 200,000 or so clones, about 90% of them detected once, and 1.8% sits in the top ten. Sequencing was performed on blood. The receptors come from a man younger than 45 in good health.

This chain joins TRBV7-9 and TRBJ1-4, with TRBD1 as a possible D gene (6 bases). Germline V gives CDR1 SEHNR, CDR2 FQNEAQ (reference sequence). This CDR3 contains 15 residues. V was clipped by 1 base and J by 7 bases, with 13 bases between them. The CDR3 region is CASSLVGGRAEKLFF. The CDR3 DNA follows: TGTGCCAGCAGCTTAGTTGGGGGGCGCGCTGAAAAACTGTTTTTT.

The chain links TRBV19 to TRBJ2-7, with D possibly being TRBD2 (7 bases). This CDR3 has 17 residues. The V gene lost 5 bases and the J gene lost 3 bases, with 23 bases spanning the gap. Per the germline V gene, CDR1 is LNHDA and CDR2 is SQIVND (reference sequence). The CDR3 DNA reads as TGTGCCAGTAGTCGGCGCGCTCCGGGGGGCGCGATCTACGAGCAGTACTTC. It translates to CASSRRAPGGAIYEQYF.

The rearrangement links TRBV18 to TRBJ2-2; possibly TRBD2 for D (5 bases). Trimming pared 6 bases from V and 5 bases from J, leaving 10 bases between. Germline V gene lookup returns CDR1 KGHSH and CDR2 LQKENI. The CDR3 contains 13 residues. CDR3 sequence: CASSNPGTGELFF. The CDR3 DNA reads TGTGCCAGCTCGAACCCGGGGACCGGGGAGCTGTTTTTT.

CDR3 loop: CSVRVDTDIYGYTF. CDR3 DNA sequence: TGCAGCGTGAGGGTGGACACGGATATCTATGGCTACACCTTC. The genes are TRBV29-1 and TRBJ1-2; D is perhaps TRBD1 (5 bases). The V end was cut by 6 bases, the J end by 4 bases, with 18 bases between. This CDR3 is 14 amino acids long. Germline CDR1 SQVTM, CDR2 ANQGSEA.

This chain connects TRBV30 to TRBJ2-7; 8 nucleotides line up with TRBD1. Looked up from germline, CDR1 is GTSNPN and CDR2 is SVGIG (reference sequence). J was trimmed by 6 bases and V by 0 bases; bases with no gene match: 10. The CDR3 has 15 residues. The CDR3 protein is CAWSVPSRGRAEQYF. The CDR3 DNA sequence: TGTGCCTGGAGTGTACCATCCAGGGGGCGCGCCGAGCAGTACTTC. Supplemented by reference TRBV30 and TRBJ2-7, the full variable domain reads SQTIHQWPATLVQPVGSPLSLECTVEGTSNPNLYWYRQAAGRGLQLLFYSVGIGQISSEVPQNLSASRPQDRQFILSSKKLLLSDSGFYLCAWSVPSRGRAEQYFGPGTRLTVT.

The chain joins TRBV4-1 to TRBJ1-1; 8 nucleotides align to TRBD1. V was pared by 3 bases and J by 4 bases, with 7 bases of the junction left unmatched. The CDR3 totals 15 residues. CDR1 MGHRA and CDR2 YSYEKL come from the germline V gene. The CDR3 loop reads CASSHEQGVFTEAFF. Here the CDR3 DNA reads TGCGCCAGCAGCCACGAACAGGGGGTTTTCACTGAAGCTTTCTTT.

This clone was recorded a few times. The J gene is TRBJ2-1, the V gene TRBV14; the D gene is possibly TRBD1 (5 bases). CDR3 length equals 13 residues. V was clipped by 4 bases and J by 15 bases, with 19 bases between them. Germline assignment: CDR1 SGHDN and CDR2 FVKESK. CDR3 sequence (DNA): TGTGCCAGCAGCCCAGGGCTTGGGATTGGGCTGTTCTTC. It yields the protein CASSPGLGIGLFF. Looking up the rest from reference TRBV14 and TRBJ2-1 gives the full variable domain: EAGVTQFPSHSVIEKGQTVTLRCDPISGHDNLYWYRRVMGKEIKFLLHFVKESKQDESGMPNNRFLAERTGGTYSTLKVQPAELEDSGVYFCASSPGLGIGLFFGPGTRLTVL.

The chain is built from TRBV6-1 and TRBJ1-3; D is unclear. There are 13 residues in the CDR3. V was trimmed by 3 bases and J by 7 bases, leaving 10 bases between them. Germline V gives CDR1 MNHNS, CDR2 SASEGT. In DNA form, the CDR3 reads TGTGCCAGCAGTGAGGTCTTGGGCAACACCATATATTTT. Residues: CASSEVLGNTIYF.

The chain has TRBV5-1 and TRBJ1-1, with TRBD1 as a possible D gene (6 bases). Trimming removed 4 bases at V and 0 bases at J, with 13 bases between. The V gene's germline CDR1 is SGHRS and CDR2 YFSETQ. The CDR3 totals 15 residues. CDR3 DNA sequence: TGCGCCAGCAGCGGGTCGGGACATTTGAACACTGAAGCTTTCTTT. Amino acids: CASSGSGHLNTEAFF. Full variable domain (missing parts from reference TRBV5-1 and TRBJ1-1): KAGVTQTPRYLIKTRGQQVTLSCSPISGHRSVSWYQQTPGQGLQFLFEYFSETQRNKGNFPGRFSGRQFSNSRSEMNVSTLELGDSALYLCASSGSGHLNTEAFFGQGTRLTVV.

This clone has only one observation. J is TRBJ1-4 and V is TRBV7-9; TRBD1 aligns across 7 bases. With V trimmed by 3 bases and J by 6 bases, 4 bases remained unmatched. CDR1 and CDR2 from the germline V gene are SEHNR and FQNEAQ (reference sequence). The CDR3 spans 14 residues. The CDR3 is CASSLGTDYEKLFF. The CDR3, as DNA: TGTGCCAGCAGCTTGGGGACAGATTATGAAAAACTGTTTTTT.

This chain connects TRBV3-1 (or the pseudogene TRBV3-2) to TRBJ2-1; 7 bases line up with TRBD2. The ends lost 0 bases at V and 6 bases at J; junction bases unmatched: 14. CDR1 and CDR2 (germline): LGHDT, YNNKEL (reference sequence). The CDR3 covers 18 residues. The chain's CDR3 is CASSQDLLALAKSNEQFF. The CDR3 nucleotides read TGTGCCAGCAGCCAAGACCTCTTAGCACTAGCGAAATCCAATGAGCAGTTCTTC.

The chain employs TRBV7-8 and TRBJ1-2, with D perhaps TRBD1 (5 bases). Germline V gene sequence: CDR1 SGHVS, CDR2 FQNEAQ. The CDR3 is 18 residues long. The V and J ends lost 6 bases and 0 bases respectively, with 23 bases between them. In DNA, the CDR3 is TGTGCCAGCAGTCAAACAAGGACATCCGATTCACCTAACTATGGCTACACCTTC. Amino acid sequence: CASSQTRTSDSPNYGYTF.

This chain connects TRBV21-1 to TRBJ2-4; the table's D call, TRBD1, was not checked against the DNA. TRBV21-1 is classified as a pseudogene. This CDR3 has 18 amino acids. In DNA form, the CDR3 reads TGTGCCAGCAGCAAGGATGGACAGGGGGGACTAGCCAAAAACATTCAGTACTTC. Its translation: CASSKDGQGGLAKNIQYF.

V is TRBV7-9 and J is TRBJ1-3; D unclear. Deletions cut 3 bases from V and 2 bases from J, with 14 bases between. This CDR3 contains 16 residues. CDR1 and CDR2 (germline): SEHNR, FQNEAQ (reference sequence). The CDR3: CASSLGLTGAGNTIYF. The CDR3 bases are TGTGCCAGCAGCTTGGGCCTTACTGGCGCTGGAAACACCATATATTTT.

The chain employs TRBV5-6 and TRBJ1-2; 11 bases map to TRBD1. Trimming at V came to 3 bases and at J to 0 bases, leaving 4 bases not matched to a gene. CDR1 and CDR2 (germline): SGHDT, YYEEEE. This CDR3 contains 16 residues. CDR3 coding DNA: TGTGCCAGCAGCTCCGGACAGGGGGCTTCTAACTATGGCTACACCTTC. Amino acids: CASSSGQGASNYGYTF.

About this clone itself: Other DNA sequences in this sample translate to the same CDR3. The chain links TRBV5-1 to TRBJ1-1; 10 bases are shared with TRBD1. The trim removed 4 bases at V and 7 bases at J, leaving 4 bases unmatched. Germline CDR1 and CDR2: SGHRS and YFSETQ. This CDR3 contains 13 residues. CDR3 sequence reads: CASSGTGAGEAFF. CDR3 nucleotide sequence: TGCGCCAGCAGCGGGACAGGGGCGGGTGAAGCTTTCTTT.

The V and J genes are TRBV5-6 and TRBJ1-5; no definite D call. The CDR3 runs 15 residues. V was trimmed by 4 bases and J by 0 bases, leaving 11 bases between them. CDR1 and CDR2 from the germline V gene are SGHDT and YYEEEE. The CDR3 DNA reads as TGTGCCAGCAGCAAACGGACGGATAGCAATCAGCCCCAGCATTTT. It is translated as CASSKRTDSNQPQHF.

This clone was found a few times. The V call is TRBV5-1, the J call TRBJ2-2; D not resolved. This CDR3 is 16 amino acids long. CDR1 and CDR2 (germline): SGHRS, YFSETQ. The germline V and J ends were trimmed by 1 base and 0 bases, with 10 bases remaining between them. The CDR3 spells CASSLKVFSNTGELFF. In DNA form, the CDR3 reads TGCGCCAGCAGCTTGAAAGTTTTTTCGAACACCGGGGAGCTGTTTTTT.

This clone was seen a few times. This chain joins TRBV6-5 and TRBJ2-1; D is uncertain. V was shortened by 7 bases and J by 0 bases, with 10 bases between the two germline ends. Germline CDR1 reads MNHEY; CDR2 reads SVGAGI. CDR3 length: 14 amino acids. CDR3: CASIEQSSYNEQFF. The DNA of the CDR3 is TGTGCCAGCATCGAGCAGAGCTCCTACAATGAGCAGTTCTTC.

The rearrangement links TRBV12-3 or TRBV12-4 to TRBJ2-7; TRBD1 aligns across 7 bases. J was trimmed by 2 bases and V by 5 bases; bases with no gene match: 3. CDR3 length: 13 amino acids. CDR3 nucleotides: TGTGCCAGCAGTACGACAGGGCCCTACGAGCAGTACTTC. Protein: CASSTTGPYEQYF.

The chain uses TRBV15 and TRBJ2-3, with TRBD2 as a possible D gene (5 bases). Germline V gene sequence: CDR1 LNHNV, CDR2 YYDKDF (reference sequence). The CDR3 is made up of 16 amino acids. Trimming shortened V by 5 bases and J by 3 bases, and 18 bases separated the two germline ends. The CDR3 DNA sequence: TGTGCCACCAGCCCAACCTTCGAAGCGGATACAGATACGCAGTATTTT. As protein: CATSPTFEADTDTQYF.